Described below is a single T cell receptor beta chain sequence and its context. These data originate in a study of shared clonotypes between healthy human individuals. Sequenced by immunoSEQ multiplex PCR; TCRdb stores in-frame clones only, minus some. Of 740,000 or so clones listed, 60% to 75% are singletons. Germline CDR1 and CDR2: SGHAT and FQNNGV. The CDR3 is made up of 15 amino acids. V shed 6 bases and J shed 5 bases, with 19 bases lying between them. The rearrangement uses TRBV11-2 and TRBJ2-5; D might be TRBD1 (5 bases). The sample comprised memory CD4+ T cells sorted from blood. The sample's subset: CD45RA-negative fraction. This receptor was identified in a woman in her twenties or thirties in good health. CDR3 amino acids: CASSKNQGSWETQYF. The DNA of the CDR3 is TGTGCCAGCAGTAAAAACCAGGGCTCATGGGAGACCCAGTACTTC. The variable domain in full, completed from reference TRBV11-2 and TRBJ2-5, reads EAGVAQSPRYKIIEKRQSVAFWCNPISGHATLYWYQQILGQGPKLLIQFQNNGVVDDSQLPKDRFSAERLKGVDSTLKIQPAKLEDSAVYLCASSKNQGSWETQYFGPGTRLLVL.